This T cell receptor (beta chain) was sequenced in a study of blood T cells in healthy people across ages. The study, taken as a whole, reports: Age showed a roughly linear inverse relationship with TCR beta diversity per million T cells.

Then a second PCR, running about 6 to 11 cycles, was carried out with a sample-barcoded 5' primer and a J-beta primer mix. TCRdb re-derived calls from the 5' RACE reads in MiXCR, one entry per CDR3 protein. Of 650,000 to 1,000,000 distinct CDR3 sequences detected, under 40% appear once; the ten largest clones hold over 10%. Isolation yielded PBMCs, at least 6.5 million per sample, in every case. This clonotype was picked up a small number of times. Its cognate antigen is unknown. What was sequenced was blood. This receptor was taken from a man aged 18 to 29 in good health.

The CDR3 protein is CASSQASLGPNEKLFF. Written as DNA, the CDR3 is TGCGCCAGCAGCCAAGCGTCCTTAGGGCCTAATGAAAAACTGTTTTTT. This chain links TRBV4-1 with TRBJ1-4, with D unresolved. The V and J ends lost 1 base and 3 bases respectively, with 12 bases between them. Germline V lookup: CDR1 MGHRA, CDR2 YSYEKL. There are 16 residues in the CDR3.